This TCR beta chain was identified during a study of T cells in localized non-small cell lung cancer. Assay: immunoSEQ multiplex PCR; the TCRdb copy retains only in-frame clones and omits some. The sample shows roughly 48,000 clones, around three quarters of them seen only once. Points from the study as a whole: Turning up in adjacent lung were a median roughly 59 of the top 100 tumor clones.

Points on this clone: The antigen is unknown.

The TCR originated in a woman between 35 and 70 years old with stage II lung adenocarcinoma. This specimen was PBMCs, taken before any cancer treatment.

CDR3 residues: CASSLRGASADTQYF. CDR3 sequence (DNA): TGTGCCAGCAGCTTACGGGGGGCTAGCGCAGATACGCAGTATTTT. The rearrangement joins TRBV7-9 to TRBJ2-3, with D possibly TRBD2 on 7 matching bases. V was trimmed by 2 bases and J by 4 bases, leaving 13 bases between them. The CDR3 has 15 residues. The germline CDR1 and CDR2 sequences are SEHNR and FQNEAQ (reference sequence). Complete variable domain (other parts from reference TRBV7-9 and TRBJ2-3): DTGVSQNPRHKITKRGQNVTFRCDPISEHNRLYWYRQTLGQGPEFLTYFQNEAQLEKSRLLSDRFSAERPKGSFSTLEIQRTEQGDSAMYLCASSLRGASADTQYFGPGTRLTVL.